One and the same sample provided the 4 T cell receptor beta chains below, sequenced in a study of blood T cell repertoires in COVID-19. Some clones are missing from TCRdb's copy, which holds only in-frame ones; the method was immunoSEQ multiplex PCR. The table has some 670,000 clones, approximately 90% seen once. Sequencing used peripheral blood. The origin of the receptors is a young woman with acute or convalescent COVID-19.

V is TRBV6-5 and J is TRBJ1-6; 7 bases fit TRBD1. V was clipped by 5 bases and J by 8 bases; unmatched bases: 9. The germline V gene has CDR1 MNHEY and CDR2 SVGAGI. This CDR3 is 15 amino acids long. The DNA for the CDR3 is TGTGCCAGCAGTAAAAAGACAGGGTGGGATTCACCCCTCCACTTT. Residues: CASSKKTGWDSPLHF.

Comment on this clone: The same CDR3 is also encoded by other DNA sequences in this sample. The chain employs TRBV27 and TRBJ1-2; 7 bases agree with TRBD1. Germline V lookup: CDR1 MNHEY, CDR2 SMNVEV (reference sequence). The CDR3 has 12 amino acids. J lost 8 bases, V lost 3 bases, and 3 bases had no gene match. CDR3 in DNA: TGTGCCAGCAGTTTCACAGGGGTGGGCTACACCTTC. Translation gives CASSFTGVGYTF.

This clone has only a few counts. The V gene is TRBV6-5, the J gene TRBJ1-2; D not resolved. This CDR3 has 14 amino acids. Germline V gives CDR1 MNHEY, CDR2 SVGAGI. V was trimmed by 5 bases and J by 2 bases, leaving 12 bases between them. This CDR3 reads CASSPLGPNYGYTF. CDR3 nucleotides: TGTGCCAGCAGTCCCTTGGGCCCGAACTATGGCTACACCTTC.

In its sample, this clone was seen once. V usage is TRBV4-3 and J usage is TRBJ2-5; 9 nucleotides line up with TRBD1. Germline V CDR1 and CDR2: LGHNA, YSLEER. The CDR3 extends over 14 amino acids. Trimming took 4 bases from V and 4 from J; bases not matched to a gene: 4. CDR3: CASSRRGQGETQYF. The DNA for the CDR3 is TGCGCCAGCAGCCGCAGGGGACAGGGAGAGACCCAGTACTTC.